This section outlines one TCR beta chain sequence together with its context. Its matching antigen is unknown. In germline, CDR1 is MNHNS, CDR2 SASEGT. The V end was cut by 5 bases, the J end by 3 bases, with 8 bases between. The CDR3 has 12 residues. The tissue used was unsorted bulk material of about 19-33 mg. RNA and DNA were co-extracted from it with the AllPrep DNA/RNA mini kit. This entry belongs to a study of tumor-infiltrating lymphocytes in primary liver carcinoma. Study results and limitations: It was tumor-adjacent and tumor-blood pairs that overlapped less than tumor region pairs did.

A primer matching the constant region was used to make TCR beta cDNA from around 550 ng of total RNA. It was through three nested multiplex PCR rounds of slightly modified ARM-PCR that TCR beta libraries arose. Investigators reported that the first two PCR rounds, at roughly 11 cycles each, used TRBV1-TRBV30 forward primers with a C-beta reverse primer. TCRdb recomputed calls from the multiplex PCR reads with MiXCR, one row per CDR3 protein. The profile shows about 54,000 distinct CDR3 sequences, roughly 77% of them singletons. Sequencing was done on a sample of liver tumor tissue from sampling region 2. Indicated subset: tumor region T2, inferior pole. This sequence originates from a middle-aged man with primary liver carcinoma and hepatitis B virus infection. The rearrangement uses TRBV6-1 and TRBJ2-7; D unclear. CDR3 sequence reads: CASSNGVYEQYF. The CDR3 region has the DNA TGTGCCAGCAGTAACGGAGTCTACGAGCAGTACTTC.